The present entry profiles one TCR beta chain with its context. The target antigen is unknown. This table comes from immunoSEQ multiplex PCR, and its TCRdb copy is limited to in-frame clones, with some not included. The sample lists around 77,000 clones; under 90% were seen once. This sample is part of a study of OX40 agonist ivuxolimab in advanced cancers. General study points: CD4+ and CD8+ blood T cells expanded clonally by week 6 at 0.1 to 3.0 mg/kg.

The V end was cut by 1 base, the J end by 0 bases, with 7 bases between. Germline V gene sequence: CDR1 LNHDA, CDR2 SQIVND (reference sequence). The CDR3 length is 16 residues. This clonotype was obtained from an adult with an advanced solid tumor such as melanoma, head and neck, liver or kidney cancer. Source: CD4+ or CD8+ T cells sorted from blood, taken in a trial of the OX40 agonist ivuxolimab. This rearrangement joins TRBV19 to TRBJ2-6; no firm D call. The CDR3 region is CASSIGPDSGANVLTF. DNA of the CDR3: TGTGCCAGTAGTATAGGGCCAGACTCTGGGGCCAACGTCCTGACTTTC.